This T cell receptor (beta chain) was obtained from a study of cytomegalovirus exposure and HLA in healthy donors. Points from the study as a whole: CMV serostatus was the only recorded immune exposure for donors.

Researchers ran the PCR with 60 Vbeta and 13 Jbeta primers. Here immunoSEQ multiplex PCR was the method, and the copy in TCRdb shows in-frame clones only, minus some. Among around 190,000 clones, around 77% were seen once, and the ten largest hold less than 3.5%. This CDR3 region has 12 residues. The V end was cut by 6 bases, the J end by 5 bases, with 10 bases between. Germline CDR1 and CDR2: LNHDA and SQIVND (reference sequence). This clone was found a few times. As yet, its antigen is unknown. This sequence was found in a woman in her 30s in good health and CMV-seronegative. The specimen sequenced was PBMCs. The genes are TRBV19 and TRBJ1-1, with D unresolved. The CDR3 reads CASRVSYTEAFF. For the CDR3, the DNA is TGTGCCAGTAGAGTTAGTTATACTGAAGCTTTCTTT.